This T cell receptor beta chain was captured in a study of blood T cells in healthy people across ages. All donors came from Russia, were Caucasian and healthy, and spanned ages about 6 to 100. This CDR3 has 15 amino acids. V shed 5 bases and J 7 bases; nucleotides not matched to a gene: 11. The germline V gene encodes CDR1 SEHNR and CDR2 FQNEAQ (reference sequence). Then a second PCR, running roughly 7 to 11 cycles, was carried out with a sample-barcoded 5' primer and a J-beta primer mix. MiXCR, run by TCRdb on the 5' RACE reads, gives a single entry per CDR3 protein. Among 1,500,000 or so distinct CDR3 sequences listed, 42% were seen once. This clonotype was counted a single time.

The sequence was obtained from a woman younger than 30 in good health. The chain links TRBV7-9 to TRBJ2-1; TRBD2 aligns across 7 bases. Sequenced material: blood. The DNA of the CDR3 is TGTGCCAGCAGCCCCGGGACTAACTCTAGGAATGAGCAGTTCTTC. Its protein product is CASSPGTNSRNEQFF.